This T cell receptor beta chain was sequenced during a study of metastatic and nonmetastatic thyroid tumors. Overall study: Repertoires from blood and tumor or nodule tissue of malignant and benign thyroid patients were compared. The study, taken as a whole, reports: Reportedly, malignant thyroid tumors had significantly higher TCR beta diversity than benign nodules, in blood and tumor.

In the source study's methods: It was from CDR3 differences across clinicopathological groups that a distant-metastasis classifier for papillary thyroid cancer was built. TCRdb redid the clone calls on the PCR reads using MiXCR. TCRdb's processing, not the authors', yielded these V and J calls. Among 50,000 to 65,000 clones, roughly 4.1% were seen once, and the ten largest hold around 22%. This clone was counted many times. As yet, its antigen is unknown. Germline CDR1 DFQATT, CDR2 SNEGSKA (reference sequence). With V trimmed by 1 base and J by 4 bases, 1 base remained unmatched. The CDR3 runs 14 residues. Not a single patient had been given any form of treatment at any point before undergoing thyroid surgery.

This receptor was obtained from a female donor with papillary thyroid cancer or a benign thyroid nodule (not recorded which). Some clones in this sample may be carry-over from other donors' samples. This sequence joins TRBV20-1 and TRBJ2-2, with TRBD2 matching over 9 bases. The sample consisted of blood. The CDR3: CSARVAGVTGELFF. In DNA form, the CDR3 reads TGCAGTGCTAGAGTAGCGGGAGTCACCGGGGAGCTGTTTTTT.